This T cell receptor (beta chain) originates from a study of T cell changes during pregnancy in multiple sclerosis. The CDR3 is 17 amino acids. V lost 3 bases to trimming and J lost 0 bases, with 17 bases between them. CDR1 is LNHDA and CDR2 is SQIVND in the germline V gene (reference sequence). Generated by immunoSEQ multiplex PCR, the TCRdb table keeps only in-frame clones and is missing some. The data contain roughly 87,000 clones, just over 90% of them singletons. The sequencing used peripheral blood, collected in the third trimester of pregnancy. The clonotype originates from a female donor in good health, enrolled as a control in a pregnancy study. This chain links TRBV19 with TRBJ1-1, with D unclear. In DNA form, the CDR3 reads TGTGCCAGTAGTATGATTACGGGGAGGATGTTGAACACTGAAGCTTTCTTT. Its protein product is CASSMITGRMLNTEAFF.